This passage covers 32 T cell receptor beta chains from one sample sequenced in a study of T-cell reconstitution after alpha-beta-depleted transplantation in children. Unique molecular identifiers tagged the TCRbeta library. TCRdb re-derived calls from the PCR reads in MiXCR, one entry per CDR3 protein. Among 280,000 or so distinct CDR3 sequences, roughly 11% were seen once, and the ten largest hold around a quarter. Source: peripheral blood, taken 180 days after TCRalphabeta/CD19-depleted stem cell transplant. The receptors were sampled from a male patient aged 2-9 years who had a stem cell transplant for chronic granulomatous disease, so the T cells may come from the graft donor.

This clonotype was observed at least ten times. The CDR3 DNA reads TGCAGCGTTGAAAAAGGGCGGGGAGAGACCCAGTACTTC. Protein product: CSVEKGRGETQYF. The V gene is TRBV29-1, the J gene TRBJ2-5, with TRBD2 as a possible D gene (6 bases). There are 13 residues in the CDR3. The germline CDR1 and CDR2 sequences are SQVTM and ANQGSEA. V was pared by 2 bases and J by 4 bases, with 11 bases between. Combining the CDR3 with reference TRBV29-1 and TRBJ2-5 gives the whole variable domain SAVISQKPSRDICQRGTSLTIQCQVDSQVTMMFWYRQQPGQSLTLIATANQGSEATYESGFVIDKFPISRPNLTFSTLTVSNMSPEDSSIYLCSVEKGRGETQYFGPGTRLLVL.

This clonotype was detected many times. V is TRBV18 and J is TRBJ2-5; 9 positions agree with TRBD1. The V and J ends lost 7 bases and 4 bases, in that order; junction bases with no gene match: 10. CDR3 length equals 15 residues. Looked up from germline, CDR1 is KGHSH and CDR2 is LQKENI. CDR3: CASLIYGQGSETQYF. CDR3 in DNA: TGTGCCAGCTTGATCTACGGACAGGGGTCAGAGACCCAGTACTTC.

This clonotype was detected many times. This chain joins TRBV7-2 and TRBJ2-6; D remains unclear. In germline, CDR1 is SGHTA, CDR2 FQGNSA. This CDR3 spans 15 amino acids. V dropped 3 bases and J dropped 0 bases, with 6 bases sitting between them. In DNA, the CDR3 is TGTGCCAGCAGCTTCCAGCACTCTGGGGCCAACGTCCTGACTTTC. This translates into CASSFQHSGANVLTF. Together with reference TRBV7-2 and TRBJ2-6, the CDR3 gives the full variable domain: GAGVSQSPSNKVTEKGKDVELRCDPISGHTALYWYRQSLGQGLEFLIYFQGNSAPDKSGLPSDRFSAERTGGSVSTLTIQRTQQEDSAVYLCASSFQHSGANVLTFGAGSRLTVL.

This clonotype has ten or more counts. The V gene is TRBV27, the J gene TRBJ2-1; D tentatively fits TRBD1 or TRBD2 (5 bases each). The CDR3 has 15 amino acids. Trimming took 6 bases from V and 0 from J, leaving 12 bases between them. Per germline, CDR1 MNHEY and CDR2 SMNVEV (reference sequence). The CDR3 protein is CASRTAASSYNEQFF. The CDR3 DNA reads TGTGCCAGCAGGACAGCGGCAAGCTCCTACAATGAGCAGTTCTTC.

This clonotype was counted at least ten times. The chain links TRBV9 to TRBJ2-6; a weak D match, TRBD2 (5 bases). CDR3 length: 14 residues. V gave up 4 bases and J gave up 2 bases, with 7 bases separating them. The germline V gene has CDR1 SGDLS and CDR2 YYNGEE. CDR3 protein: CASSPGAGANVLTF. CDR3 DNA: TGTGCCAGCAGCCCCGGGGCTGGGGCCAACGTCCTGACTTTC.

Concerning this clonotype itself: A much larger clone is a single base away; this may be a read error. The genes are TRBV11-3 and TRBJ2-7; D is uncertain. The CDR3 covers 14 residues. With 8 bases removed from V and 8 bases from J, the gap between germline ends came to 22 bases. In germline, CDR1 is SGHNT, CDR2 YENEEA. This chain's CDR3 is CASSLGGIHMQQYF. CDR3 coding DNA: TGTGCCAGCTCCCTAGGTGGGATCCACATGCAGCAGTACTTC.

Many counts were recorded for this clonotype. CDR3 bases: TGTGCCAGCAGCTTAACCCCCGGTAGAAGGGCCTACAATGAGCAGTTCTTC. This codes for CASSLTPGRRAYNEQFF. The chain is built from TRBV7-3 and TRBJ2-1; no clear D. The CDR3 totals 17 residues. The ends were cut back, 0 bases at V and 2 bases at J, with 14 bases in the middle. CDR1 is SGHTA and CDR2 is FQGTGA in the germline V gene. The variable domain in full, with the rest retrieved from reference TRBV7-3 and TRBJ2-1, is GAGVSQTPSNKVTEKGKYVELRCDPISGHTALYWYRQSLGQGPEFLIYFQGTGAADDSGLPNDRFFAVRPEGSVSTLKIQRTERGDSAVYLCASSLTPGRRAYNEQFFGPGTRLTVL.

The table lists this clonotype with a count of one. A much larger clone sits a single nucleotide away, making a read error possible. The V and J genes are TRBV5-6 and TRBJ2-1; 11 nucleotides align to TRBD1. CDR3 length: 15 amino acids. Germline-derived CDR1 and CDR2 are SGHDT and YYEEEE. V lost 4 bases, J lost 9 bases, and 9 bases stayed unmatched. The CDR3 bases are TGTGCCAGCAGCACAGGCGGACAGGGGGCAGGTGAGCAGTTCTTC. This gives the protein CASSTGGQGAGEQFF.

This clonotype came up many times. V is TRBV7-2 and J is TRBJ2-1; 8 bases are shared with TRBD2. The CDR3 contains 16 residues. V gave up 5 bases and J gave up 2 bases; unmatched junction bases: 8. The V gene's germline CDR1 is SGHTA and CDR2 FQGNSA. CDR3 sequence reads: CASSQRRGGTYNEQFF. The DNA for the CDR3 is TGTGCCAGCAGCCAGAGACGGGGGGGCACCTACAATGAGCAGTTCTTC.

This clonotype was counted ten times or more. The J gene is TRBJ2-3, the V gene TRBV28, with D maybe TRBD1 (6 bases). In germline, CDR1 is MDHEN, CDR2 SYDVKM. The CDR3 has 15 amino acids. Deletions cut 3 bases from V and 3 bases from J, with 13 bases between. CDR3 region: CASSFWGRTTDTQYF. CDR3 nucleotide sequence: TGTGCCAGCAGTTTTTGGGGGCGAACTACAGATACGCAGTATTTT.

This clonotype was observed many times. CDR3 bases: TGTGCCAGCAGCTCGTTGGCCCTCTACAATGAGCAGTTCTTC. This translates into CASSSLALYNEQFF. This chain links TRBV5-5 with TRBJ2-1; D ambiguous. Trimming took off 3 bases at V and 3 bases at J, with 10 bases between the two ends. CDR1 SGHKS and CDR2 YYEKEE come from the germline V gene (reference sequence). The CDR3 is 14 amino acids.

In its sample, this clonotype was seen many times. The genes are TRBV5-1 and TRBJ2-1; 13 bases fit TRBD2. CDR3 size: 15 residues. Germline V CDR1 and CDR2: SGHRS, YFSETQ. V lost 0 bases, J lost 8 bases, and 2 bases stayed unmatched. In DNA, the CDR3 is TGCGCCAGCAGCTTGGTACTAGCGGGGGGGTATGAGCAGTTCTTC. This codes for CASSLVLAGGYEQFF.

This clonotype was counted between two and nine times. The V gene is TRBV7-9, the J gene TRBJ2-7, with TRBD2 identical over 8 bases. The CDR3 consists of 14 residues. Per germline, CDR1 SEHNR and CDR2 FQNEAQ (reference sequence). The trim removed 5 bases at V and 3 bases at J, leaving 6 bases unmatched. CDR3 region: CASSGPGGGYEQYF. Here the CDR3 DNA reads TGTGCCAGCAGCGGACCGGGGGGGGGCTACGAGCAGTACTTC.

This clonotype was found many times. V and J are TRBV7-6 and TRBJ2-7; 9 bases are a match to TRBD2. CDR1 SGHVS and CDR2 FNYEAQ come from the germline V gene. This CDR3 has 18 residues. V lost 7 bases and J lost 4; bases outside the gene matches: 20. The CDR3 coding sequence is TGTGCCAGCAACCTTAGACTGGCGGGAGGGCTACGAGGTTACGAGCAGTACTTC. It encodes CASNLRLAGGLRGYEQYF.

This clonotype was seen at least ten times. The V gene is TRBV12-3 or TRBV12-4, the J gene TRBJ1-2; TRBD1 is a possible D gene (6 bases). V was shortened by 4 bases and J by 12 bases, with 12 bases between the two germline ends. There are 11 residues in the CDR3. CDR3 loop: CASSSGAANTF. Written as DNA, the CDR3 is TGTGCCAGCAGTTCGGGGGCCGCCAACACCTTC.

At least ten counts were recorded for this clonotype. This chain links TRBV5-1 with TRBJ2-1; 8 positions agree with TRBD1. The length of the CDR3 is 15 residues. Germline V CDR1 and CDR2: SGHRS, YFSETQ. V lost 4 bases, J lost 2 bases, and 5 bases stayed unmatched. Here the CDR3 reads CASSRGQGTYNEQFF. CDR3 nucleotide sequence: TGCGCCAGCAGCCGCGGACAGGGAACCTACAATGAGCAGTTCTTC.

This clonotype was counted at least ten times. The chain carries TRBV7-9 and TRBJ1-6; TRBD1 agrees at 9 bases. With V trimmed by 1 base and J by 5 bases, 0 bases remained unmatched. This CDR3 spans 15 amino acids. The germline V gene encodes CDR1 SEHNR and CDR2 FQNEAQ (reference sequence). CDR3 in amino acids: CASSLGTGDNSPLHF. DNA for the CDR3: TGTGCCAGCAGCTTAGGGACAGGGGATAATTCACCCCTCCACTTT.

Notes on this clonotype: This could be a read error, since a much larger clone is one nucleotide away. Because it lacks the conserved phenylalanine or tryptophan at the end, this CDR3 is likely a read error. The J gene is TRBJ2-7, the V gene TRBV7-9; TRBD1 or TRBD2 may be the D gene (5 bases each). CDR1 is SEHNR and CDR2 is FQNEAQ in the germline V gene (reference sequence). V was pared by 5 bases and J by 3 bases, with 11 bases between. The CDR3 spans 13 residues. The CDR3 region has the DNA TGTGCCAGCAGCCCCCGGGACCACTACGAGCAGTACTGC. Translation gives CASSPRDHYEQYC.

This clonotype was recorded many times. The chain joins TRBV5-1 to TRBJ2-7, with 12 bases lining up with TRBD1. CDR1 SGHRS and CDR2 YFSETQ come from the germline V gene. There are 15 residues in the CDR3. Unmatched junction bases numbered 4, after V lost 4 bases and J lost 2 bases. The CDR3 DNA reads TGCGCCAGCAGCAAGGGGACAGGGGGCACCTACGAGCAGTACTTC. Protein: CASSKGTGGTYEQYF. Full variable domain (missing parts from reference TRBV5-1 and TRBJ2-7): KAGVTQTPRYLIKTRGQQVTLSCSPISGHRSVSWYQQTPGQGLQFLFEYFSETQRNKGNFPGRFSGRQFSNSRSEMNVSTLELGDSALYLCASSKGTGGTYEQYFGPGTRLTVT.

This clonotype was seen ten or more times. This chain uses TRBV29-1 with TRBJ2-7; D is ambiguous. The CDR3 loop spans 13 amino acids. V shed 1 base and J shed 4 bases, with 11 bases lying between them. Germline V lookup: CDR1 SQVTM, CDR2 ANQGSEA. The CDR3 coding sequence is TGCAGCGTTGAAGGCCCGACCGCTTACGAGCAGTACTTC. Protein sequence: CSVEGPTAYEQYF.

The J gene is TRBJ2-3, the V gene TRBV19, with D uncertain. V shed 6 bases and J shed 3 bases, with 7 bases lying between them. This CDR3 has 12 amino acids. CDR1 is LNHDA, CDR2 SQIVND, per germline (reference sequence). CDR3 loop: CASRERTDTQYF. The CDR3 nucleotides are TGTGCCAGTAGAGAGAGAACAGATACGCAGTATTTT. The full variable domain, rest sourced from reference TRBV19 and TRBJ2-3, is DGGITQSPKYLFRKEGQNVTLSCEQNLNHDAMYWYRQDPGQGLRLIYYSQIVNDFQKGDIAEGYSVSREKKESFPLTVTSAQKNPTAFYLCASRERTDTQYFGPGTRLTVL.

There are many counts of this clonotype. The chain couples TRBV20-1 to TRBJ2-7, with D possibly matching TRBD2 (5 bases). Trimming removed 5 bases from V and 2 bases from J, with 16 bases in between. Germline V gives CDR1 DFQATT, CDR2 SNEGSKA (reference sequence). The CDR3 loop spans 14 amino acids. The CDR3 is CSARIGLAPYEQYF. The CDR3 region has the DNA TGCAGTGCTCGGATCGGGCTAGCACCCTACGAGCAGTACTTC.

In this sample, this clonotype turned up many times. The chain links TRBV7-3 to TRBJ2-6, with 11 bases lining up with TRBD1. Germline CDR1 and CDR2: SGHTA and FQGTGA. V shed 4 bases and J 4 bases; nucleotides not matched to a gene: 3. This CDR3 is 16 amino acids long. The CDR3 is CASSSDRGLGANVLTF. In nucleotides, the CDR3 is TGTGCCAGCAGCTCGGACAGGGGGCTCGGGGCCAACGTCCTGACTTTC.

Ten or more counts support this clonotype. This chain joins TRBV29-1 and TRBJ2-1, with D hard to call. The CDR3 sequence is 12 residues long. From germline, CDR1 is SQVTM and CDR2 ANQGSEA. Trimming removed 4 bases at V and 7 bases at J, with 11 bases between. The CDR3 DNA follows: TGCAGCGTTGCCCTAGACGGTAATGAGCAGTTCTTC. This codes for CSVALDGNEQFF.

In its sample, this clonotype was seen many times. The V gene is TRBV5-1, the J gene TRBJ2-1; 14 positions agree with TRBD2. V lost 0 bases, J lost 3 bases, and 5 bases stayed unmatched. Germline CDR1 and CDR2: SGHRS and YFSETQ. The CDR3 runs 18 residues. CDR3 nucleotide sequence: TGCGCCAGCAGCTTGGAAGGACTAGCGGGAGGCTTCTACAATGAGCAGTTCTTC. Its protein product is CASSLEGLAGGFYNEQFF.

This clonotype was seen ten or more times. V is TRBV29-1 and J is TRBJ1-3; D gene unclear. Trimming pared 4 bases from V and 3 bases from J, leaving 7 bases between. The CDR3 is made up of 12 amino acids. Germline lookup yields CDR1 SQVTM and CDR2 ANQGSEA. CDR3 nucleotide sequence: TGCAGCGTTGCACGGGGTGGAAACACCATATATTTT. Residues: CSVARGGNTIYF.

The sample holds many counts of this clonotype. The rearrangement uses TRBV29-1 and TRBJ2-1; D is undetermined. CDR3 length equals 16 residues. Germline assignment: CDR1 SQVTM and CDR2 ANQGSEA. Trimming cost V 0 bases and J 0 bases, with 12 bases left between them. The CDR3: CSVEDLRSLSYNEQFF. CDR3 nucleotides: TGCAGCGTTGAAGATCTAAGGTCCCTCTCCTACAATGAGCAGTTCTTC.

This clonotype was picked up many times. The chain couples TRBV7-2 to TRBJ2-6; tentative D call: TRBD1 (6 bases). CDR3 size: 17 residues. Germline CDR1 reads SGHTA; CDR2 reads FQGNSA. V gave up 7 bases and J gave up 0 bases, with 16 bases separating them. DNA for the CDR3: TGTGCCAGCACCCTGACAGGCGATCGCTCTGGGGCCAACGTCCTGACTTTC. Translating it yields CASTLTGDRSGANVLTF.

This clonotype has just a few counts. This chain connects TRBV12-3 or TRBV12-4 to TRBJ1-4, with no clear D. V gave up 2 bases and J gave up 0 bases, with 13 bases separating them. This CDR3 has 17 amino acids. The CDR3 reads CASSLLASISTNEKLFF. CDR3 bases: TGTGCCAGCAGTTTACTAGCGTCCATCTCAACTAATGAAAAACTGTTTTTT.

In its sample, this clonotype was seen many times. The V and J genes are TRBV20-1 and TRBJ2-5; 15 positions agree with TRBD2. CDR1 and CDR2 from the germline V gene are DFQATT and SNEGSKA (reference sequence). The CDR3 sequence is 15 residues long. Trimming took 6 bases from V and 2 from J; bases not matched to a gene: 4. CDR3 residues: CSAGLAGGSQETQYF. In DNA form, the CDR3 reads TGCAGTGCGGGACTAGCGGGAGGATCGCAAGAGACCCAGTACTTC.

This clonotype showed up many times. This chain uses TRBV10-3 with TRBJ2-1; 7 nucleotides match TRBD2. The J segment lost 8 bases and the V segment lost 8 bases, leaving 9 bases of the junction unmatched. CDR1 and CDR2 (germline): ENHRY, SYGVKD. There are 13 residues in the CDR3. CDR3 region: CAIATIAGDEQFF. Written as DNA, the CDR3 is TGTGCCATCGCGACAATCGCGGGGGATGAGCAGTTCTTC.

This clonotype was seen only a few times. The rearrangement uses TRBV11-2 and TRBJ2-3; TRBD2 aligns across 7 bases. The CDR3 runs 18 residues. Losses at the gene ends were 1 base for V and 0 bases for J; bases not matched to a gene: 10. Germline assignment: CDR1 SGHAT and CDR2 FQNNGV. This CDR3 reads CASSLVGRLAASTDTQYF. CDR3 DNA: TGTGCCAGCAGCTTAGTGGGGAGGCTAGCGGCTAGCACAGATACGCAGTATTTT. Full variable domain (outside the CDR3, taken from reference TRBV11-2 and TRBJ2-3): EAGVAQSPRYKIIEKRQSVAFWCNPISGHATLYWYQQILGQGPKLLIQFQNNGVVDDSQLPKDRFSAERLKGVDSTLKIQPAKLEDSAVYLCASSLVGRLAASTDTQYFGPGTRLTVL.